This passage covers 25 T cell receptor beta chains from one sample sequenced in a study of T cell repertoires in cytomegalovirus infection. MiXCR, applied by TCRdb to the reads, yields one record per CDR3 protein. This sample has a few hundred thousand distinct CDR3 sequences, with about 20% found just once. Source material: CD8+ T cells from PBMCs. The receptors originated from a human donor in good health (CMV status not recorded). Some clones in this sample may be carry-over from other donors' samples.

This clonotype was detected a few times. The chain uses TRBV4-2 and TRBJ1-1, with 10 positions matching TRBD1. This CDR3 comprises 14 residues. Germline-derived CDR1 and CDR2 are LGHNA and YNFKEQ. Trimming at V came to 3 bases and at J to 3 bases, leaving 1 base not matched to a gene. The CDR3 spells CASSQTGGDTEAFF. In DNA form, the CDR3 reads TGTGCCAGCAGCCAGACAGGGGGCGACACTGAAGCTTTCTTT.

This clonotype was observed many times. The V gene is TRBV7-8, the J gene TRBJ2-1, with no clear D. V lost 5 bases, J lost 1 base, and 6 bases lay in between. The CDR3 runs 13 residues. Germline loops: CDR1 SGHVS, CDR2 FQNEAQ. The CDR3: CASSPDSYNEQFF. CDR3 nucleotide sequence: TGTGCCAGCAGCCCGGATTCCTACAATGAGCAGTTCTTC.

The rearrangement links TRBV4-1 to TRBJ2-7; 7 nucleotides align to TRBD1. Germline CDR1 reads MGHRA; CDR2 reads YSYEKL. With 5 bases clipped from V and 5 bases from J, the junction kept 12 bases outside the gene matches. There are 15 residues in the CDR3. Written as DNA, the CDR3 is TGCGCCAGCAGCTCGTATCTGACAGGGATCGACGAGCAGTACTTC. Translating gives CASSSYLTGIDEQYF.

This clonotype appeared many times. V usage is TRBV2 and J usage is TRBJ1-5, with 9 nucleotides matching TRBD1. V dropped 2 bases and J dropped 7; count of bases not matched to a gene: 9. The germline V gene has CDR1 SNHLY and CDR2 FYNNEI. The CDR3 covers 16 residues. The CDR3 DNA sequence: TGTGCCAGCAGTGAAAATACAGGGGGCATGTCCCAGCCCCAGCATTTT. Translation: CASSENTGGMSQPQHF.

The J gene is TRBJ1-1, the V gene TRBV29-1, with a possible D match to TRBD1 (6 bases). The CDR3 is 9 amino acids. Trimming took off 6 bases at V and 8 bases at J, with 7 bases between the two ends. Germline V lookup: CDR1 SQVTM, CDR2 ANQGSEA. CDR3 in amino acids: CSVDREAFF. The CDR3, as DNA: TGCAGCGTGGACAGAGAAGCTTTCTTT.

The rearrangement joins TRBV28 to TRBJ2-3; TRBD2 might be the D (7 bases). V dropped 2 bases and J dropped 2 bases, with 11 bases sitting between them. The CDR3 contains 15 residues. From germline, CDR1 is MDHEN and CDR2 SYDVKM. This CDR3 reads CASSLRGAITDTQYF. CDR3 bases: TGTGCCAGCAGTTTACGGGGGGCCATCACAGATACGCAGTATTTT.

Concerning this clonotype itself: With a much larger clone just one base away, this may be a read error. The gene calls are TRBV7-8 and TRBJ2-7; D not resolved. V lost 4 bases to trimming and J lost 0 bases, with 4 bases between them. The CDR3 sequence is 12 residues long. Germline loops: CDR1 SGHVS, CDR2 FQNEAQ. The CDR3 spells CASSSYSYEQYF. In DNA, the CDR3 is TGTGCCAGCAGCTCCTACTCCTACGAGCAGTACTTC.

The J gene is TRBJ2-7, the V gene TRBV7-9, with D possibly being TRBD2 (5 bases). The CDR3 sequence is 16 residues long. Between the trimmed V and J ends, which lost 7 bases and 2 bases, there was a span of 21 bases. Germline V gene lookup returns CDR1 SEHNR and CDR2 FQNEAQ (reference sequence). The CDR3: CASTREEEGYPYEQYF. DNA of the CDR3: TGTGCCAGCACCCGTGAGGAAGAGGGCTATCCCTACGAGCAGTACTTC.

The table lists this clonotype with a few counts. V usage is TRBV20-1 and J usage is TRBJ2-2; 9 positions match TRBD2. Germline CDR1 and CDR2: DFQATT and SNEGSKA (reference sequence). Trimming at V came to 0 bases and at J to 8 bases, leaving 7 bases not matched to a gene. CDR3 length: 15 amino acids. CDR3 sequence reads: CSARDPAGGFGELFF. Here the CDR3 DNA reads TGCAGTGCTAGAGACCCAGCGGGGGGCTTTGGGGAGCTGTTTTTT.

A few counts support this clonotype. The rearrangement links TRBV20-1 to TRBJ2-3, with TRBD2 as a possible D gene (6 bases). V gave up 6 bases and J gave up 1 base, with 20 bases separating them. The CDR3 contains 16 residues. Germline loops: CDR1 DFQATT, CDR2 SNEGSKA (reference sequence). DNA of the CDR3: TGCAGTGCCCGGAGGTATACTTCGGGGGGCACAGATACGCAGTATTTT. Protein: CSARRYTSGGTDTQYF.

There are a few counts of this clonotype. The rearrangement uses TRBV19 and TRBJ2-5; D unresolved. The V end was cut by 7 bases, the J end by 0 bases, with 12 bases between. The CDR3 loop spans 14 amino acids. CDR1 and CDR2 (germline): LNHDA, SQIVND (reference sequence). CDR3: CASNTHPNQETQYF. The CDR3 nucleotides read TGTGCCAGTAACACACATCCTAACCAAGAGACCCAGTACTTC.

There are a few counts of this clonotype. The J gene is TRBJ2-7, the V gene TRBV7-9; TRBD1 aligns across 9 bases. The CDR3 sequence is 14 residues long. Germline CDR1 SEHNR, CDR2 FQNEAQ (reference sequence). The ends lost 4 bases at V and 5 bases at J; junction bases unmatched: 6. CDR3 nucleotide sequence: TGTGCCAGCAGCTCGGGACAGGGAAAGAACGAGCAGTACTTC. It codes for CASSSGQGKNEQYF.

The genes are TRBV29-1 and TRBJ1-2, with D unclear. V lost 4 bases and J 4 bases, leaving 13 bases between the germline ends. CDR1 is SQVTM and CDR2 is ANQGSEA in the germline V gene. This CDR3 has 13 residues. For the CDR3, the DNA is TGCAGCGTTGTCGGCAGCCCCAGCTATGGCTACACCTTC. This sequence encodes CSVVGSPSYGYTF.

The chain uses TRBV29-1 and TRBJ2-5, with D possibly TRBD2 on 6 matching bases. The CDR3 loop spans 13 amino acids. V lost 3 bases and J lost 4, with 12 bases in between. Germline values: CDR1 SQVTM, CDR2 ANQGSEA. CDR3 in amino acids: CSVDEGGGETQYF. CDR3 bases: TGCAGCGTTGACGAGGGAGGTGGAGAGACCCAGTACTTC. Supplemented by reference TRBV29-1 and TRBJ2-5, the full variable domain reads SAVISQKPSRDICQRGTSLTIQCQVDSQVTMMFWYRQQPGQSLTLIATANQGSEATYESGFVIDKFPISRPNLTFSTLTVSNMSPEDSSIYLCSVDEGGGETQYFGPGTRLLVL.

This clonotype has a count of ten or more. The chain couples TRBV12-3 or TRBV12-4 to TRBJ2-3, with a weak D call TRBD1 (6 bases). This CDR3 contains 13 residues. The V gene lost 7 bases and the J gene lost 3 bases, with 11 bases spanning the gap. The CDR3 DNA follows: TGTGCCAGCACCGATGGACAGACAGATACGCAGTATTTT. This codes for CASTDGQTDTQYF.

The V gene is TRBV7-2, the J gene TRBJ1-1; D gene unclear. From germline, CDR1 is SGHTA and CDR2 FQGNSA. There are 10 residues in the CDR3. With 3 bases removed from V and 11 bases from J, the gap between germline ends came to 7 bases. This CDR3 is CASSFTGAFF. In DNA form, the CDR3 reads TGTGCCAGCAGCTTCACGGGCGCTTTCTTT.

The chain uses TRBV24-1 and TRBJ2-2; the D gene could be TRBD1 or TRBD2 (5 bases each). The CDR3 runs to 16 residues. V gave up 6 bases and J gave up 0 bases, with 13 bases separating them. Germline lookup yields CDR1 KGHDR and CDR2 SFDVKD. Here the CDR3 reads CATSRDGEPNTGELFF. CDR3 bases: TGTGCCACCAGTCGGGACGGCGAACCGAACACCGGGGAGCTGTTTTTT.

This clonotype was picked up many times. The chain employs TRBV28 and TRBJ1-6; tentative D call: TRBD1 (6 bases). This CDR3 is 16 amino acids long. V gave up 2 bases and J gave up 4 bases, with 12 bases separating them. From germline, CDR1 is MDHEN and CDR2 SYDVKM. The CDR3 loop is CASSLDRIYYNSPLHF. In DNA, the CDR3 is TGTGCCAGCAGTTTAGACAGGATTTATTATAATTCACCCCTCCACTTT.

The V and J genes are TRBV2 and TRBJ2-7; D might be TRBD2 (6 bases). This CDR3 contains 15 residues. Germline V lookup: CDR1 SNHLY, CDR2 FYNNEI. Trimming pared 6 bases from V and 1 base from J, leaving 16 bases between. The CDR3 nucleotides are TGTGCCAGCAGCCCGTGGGAGGTGGGATCCTACGAGCAGTACTTC. Translated: CASSPWEVGSYEQYF.

This clonotype was counted a few times. The chain carries TRBV20-1 and TRBJ2-7; 7 positions match TRBD2. The CDR3 consists of 13 residues. CDR1 is DFQATT and CDR2 is SNEGSKA in the germline V gene (reference sequence). Germline trimming cut 3 bases from V and 1 base from J; bases unmatched to any gene: 3. CDR3: CSARASGSYEQYF. The CDR3 DNA sequence: TGCAGTGCTAGGGCTAGCGGTTCCTACGAGCAGTACTTC.

This clonotype was detected many times. The chain employs TRBV28 and TRBJ1-5, with D possibly TRBD1 on 5 matching bases. The CDR3 consists of 15 residues. The V gene lost 6 bases and the J gene lost 4 bases, with 16 bases spanning the gap. Germline lookup yields CDR1 MDHEN and CDR2 SYDVKM. CDR3 nucleotides: TGTGCCAGCAGGCCACCCCAGGGAACTAATCAGCCCCAGCATTTT. It codes for CASRPPQGTNQPQHF.

This chain joins TRBV6-5 and TRBJ1-1; D is ambiguous. The germline V gene encodes CDR1 MNHEY and CDR2 SVGAGI. Trimming cost V 0 bases and J 8 bases, with 7 bases left between them. The CDR3 extends over 12 amino acids. The DNA for the CDR3 is TGTGCCAGCAGTTACTCCCCGAGCGAAGCTTTCTTT. This sequence encodes CASSYSPSEAFF.

This clonotype was counted at least ten times. This chain uses TRBV2 with TRBJ1-2; tentatively, D is TRBD1 (5 bases). V was clipped by 6 bases and J by 5 bases, with 13 bases between them. Germline V gene data show CDR1 as SNHLY and CDR2 as FYNNEI. The CDR3 covers 13 residues. The CDR3 loop reads CASRTADYYGYTF. The CDR3 nucleotides are TGTGCCAGCAGGACAGCAGACTATTATGGCTACACCTTC. Full variable domain (rest looked up from reference TRBV2 and TRBJ1-2): EPEVTQTPSHQVTQMGQEVILRCVPISNHLYFYWYRQILGQKVEFLVSFYNNEISEKSEIFDDQFSVERPDGSNFTLKIRSTKLEDSAMYFCASRTADYYGYTFGSGTRLTVV.

The gene calls are TRBV28 and TRBJ1-4; 7 positions match TRBD1. From germline, CDR1 is MDHEN and CDR2 SYDVKM. V lost 5 bases and J lost 1; bases outside the gene matches: 4. This CDR3 comprises 15 residues. The chain's CDR3 is CASSLYRGTNEKLFF. The CDR3 DNA follows: TGTGCCAGCAGTCTATACAGGGGAACTAATGAAAAACTGTTTTTT.

The chain carries TRBV9 and TRBJ1-2, with D perhaps matching TRBD1 (5 bases). Between the trimmed V and J ends, which lost 4 bases and 0 bases, there was a span of 13 bases. This CDR3 is 15 amino acids long. Germline V lookup: CDR1 SGDLS, CDR2 YYNGEE. The CDR3 region has the DNA TGTGCCAGCAGCCTAGGGGCCAAAGCTAACTATGGCTACACCTTC. Amino acids: CASSLGAKANYGYTF.